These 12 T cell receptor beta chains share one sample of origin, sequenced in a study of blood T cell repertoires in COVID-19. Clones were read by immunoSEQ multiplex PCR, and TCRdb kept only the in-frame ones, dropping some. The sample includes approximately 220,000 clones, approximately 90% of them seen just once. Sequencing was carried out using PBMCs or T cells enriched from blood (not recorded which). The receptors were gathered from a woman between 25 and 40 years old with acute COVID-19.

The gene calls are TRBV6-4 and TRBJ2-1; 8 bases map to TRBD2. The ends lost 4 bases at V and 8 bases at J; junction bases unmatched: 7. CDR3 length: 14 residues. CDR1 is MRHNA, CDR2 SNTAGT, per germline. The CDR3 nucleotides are TGTGCCAGCAGTGCACGCGGGGGGCAGGATGAGCAGTTCTTC. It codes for CASSARGGQDEQFF.

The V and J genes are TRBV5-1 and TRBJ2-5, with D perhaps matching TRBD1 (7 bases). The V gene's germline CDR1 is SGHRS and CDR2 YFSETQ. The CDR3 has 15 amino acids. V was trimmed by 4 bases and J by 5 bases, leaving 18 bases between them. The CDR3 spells CASSRGTVEGETQYF. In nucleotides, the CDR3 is TGCGCCAGCAGCCGCGGGACAGTTGAGGGGGAGACCCAGTACTTC.

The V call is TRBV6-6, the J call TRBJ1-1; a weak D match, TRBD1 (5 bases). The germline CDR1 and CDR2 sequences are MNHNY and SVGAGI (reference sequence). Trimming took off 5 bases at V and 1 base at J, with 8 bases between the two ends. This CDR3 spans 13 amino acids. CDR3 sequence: CASSVDRNTEAFF. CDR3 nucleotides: TGTGCCAGCAGTGTCGACAGGAACACTGAAGCTTTCTTT.

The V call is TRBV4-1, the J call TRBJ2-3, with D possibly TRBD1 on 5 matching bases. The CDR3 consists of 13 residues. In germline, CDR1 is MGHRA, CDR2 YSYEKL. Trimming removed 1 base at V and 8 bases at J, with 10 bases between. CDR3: CASSQVGAGTQYF. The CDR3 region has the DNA TGCGCCAGCAGCCAAGTAGGGGCAGGTACGCAGTATTTT.

The CDR3 protein is CASSKGTGGGNTIYF. Written as DNA, the CDR3 is TGTGCCAGCAGCAAAGGGACAGGGGGCGGAAACACCATATATTTT. The rearrangement links TRBV6-5 to TRBJ1-3, with TRBD1 matching 12 bases. The V gene's germline CDR1 is MNHEY and CDR2 SVGAGI. After removal of 6 bases from V and 4 bases from J, the junction contained 4 bases not matched to a gene. The CDR3 totals 15 residues.

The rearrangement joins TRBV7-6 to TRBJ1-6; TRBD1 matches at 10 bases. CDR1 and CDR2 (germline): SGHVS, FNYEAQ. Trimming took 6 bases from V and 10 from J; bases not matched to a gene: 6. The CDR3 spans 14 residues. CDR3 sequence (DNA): TGTGCCAGCAGATCCGGGACAGGGGAATCACCCCTCCACTTT. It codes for CASRSGTGESPLHF.

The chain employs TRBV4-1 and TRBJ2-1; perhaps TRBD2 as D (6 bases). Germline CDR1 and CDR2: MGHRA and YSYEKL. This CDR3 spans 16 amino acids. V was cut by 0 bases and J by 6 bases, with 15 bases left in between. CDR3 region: CASSQDPWQGGNEQFF. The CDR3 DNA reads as TGCGCCAGCAGCCAAGACCCCTGGCAGGGAGGCAATGAGCAGTTCTTC.

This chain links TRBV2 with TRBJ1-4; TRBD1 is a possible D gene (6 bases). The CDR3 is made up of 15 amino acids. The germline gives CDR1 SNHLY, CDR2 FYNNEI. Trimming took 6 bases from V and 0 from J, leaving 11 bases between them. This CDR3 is CASRRDIATNEKLFF. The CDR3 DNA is TGTGCCAGCAGAAGGGACATTGCAACTAATGAAAAACTGTTTTTT.

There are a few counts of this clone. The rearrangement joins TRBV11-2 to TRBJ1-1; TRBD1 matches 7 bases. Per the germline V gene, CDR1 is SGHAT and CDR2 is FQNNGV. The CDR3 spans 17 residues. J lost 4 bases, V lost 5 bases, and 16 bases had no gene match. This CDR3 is CASSRGYRGEMTTEAFF. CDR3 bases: TGTGCCAGCAGCCGAGGTTACAGGGGAGAGATGACCACTGAAGCTTTCTTT.

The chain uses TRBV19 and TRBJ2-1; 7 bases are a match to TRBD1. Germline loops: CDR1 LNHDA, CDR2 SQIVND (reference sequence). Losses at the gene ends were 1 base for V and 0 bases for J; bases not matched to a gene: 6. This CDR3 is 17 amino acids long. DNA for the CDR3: TGTGCCAGTAGTATAGGGCCGGGACAGAGCTCCTACAATGAGCAGTTCTTC. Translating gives CASSIGPGQSSYNEQFF.

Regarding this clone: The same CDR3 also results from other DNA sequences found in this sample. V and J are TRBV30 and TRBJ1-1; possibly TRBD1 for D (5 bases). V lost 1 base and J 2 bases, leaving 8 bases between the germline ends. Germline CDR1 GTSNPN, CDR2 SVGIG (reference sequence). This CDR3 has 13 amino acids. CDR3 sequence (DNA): TGTGCCTGGAGTGACCAGGGAAACACTGAAGCTTTCTTT. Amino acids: CAWSDQGNTEAFF. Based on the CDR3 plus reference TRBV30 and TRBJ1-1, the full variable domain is SQTIHQWPATLVQPVGSPLSLECTVEGTSNPNLYWYRQAAGRGLQLLFYSVGIGQISSEVPQNLSASRPQDRQFILSSKKLLLSDSGFYLCAWSDQGNTEAFFGQGTRLTVV.

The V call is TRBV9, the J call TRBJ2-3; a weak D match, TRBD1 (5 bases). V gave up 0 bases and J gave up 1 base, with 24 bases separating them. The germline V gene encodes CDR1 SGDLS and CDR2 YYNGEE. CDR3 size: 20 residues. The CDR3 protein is CASSVANGAAPLAGTDTQYF. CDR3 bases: TGTGCCAGCAGCGTAGCTAATGGGGCCGCGCCATTGGCTGGCACAGATACGCAGTATTTT.